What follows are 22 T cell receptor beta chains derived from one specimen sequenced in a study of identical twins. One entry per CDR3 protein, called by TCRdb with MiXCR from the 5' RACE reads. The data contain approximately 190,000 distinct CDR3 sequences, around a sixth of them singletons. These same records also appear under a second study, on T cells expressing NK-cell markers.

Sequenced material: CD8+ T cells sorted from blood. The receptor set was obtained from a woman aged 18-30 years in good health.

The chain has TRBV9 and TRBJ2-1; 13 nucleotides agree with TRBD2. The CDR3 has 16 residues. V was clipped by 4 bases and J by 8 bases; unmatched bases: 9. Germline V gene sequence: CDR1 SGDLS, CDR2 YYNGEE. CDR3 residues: CASSPRTSGSTHEQFF. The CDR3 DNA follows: TGTGCCAGCAGCCCCCGGACTAGCGGGAGTACGCATGAGCAGTTCTTC.

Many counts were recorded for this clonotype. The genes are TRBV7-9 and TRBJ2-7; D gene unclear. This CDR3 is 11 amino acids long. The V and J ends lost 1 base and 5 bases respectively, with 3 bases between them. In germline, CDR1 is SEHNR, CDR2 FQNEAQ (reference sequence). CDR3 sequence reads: CASSLVDEQYF. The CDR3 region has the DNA TGTGCCAGCAGCTTAGTAGACGAGCAGTACTTC.

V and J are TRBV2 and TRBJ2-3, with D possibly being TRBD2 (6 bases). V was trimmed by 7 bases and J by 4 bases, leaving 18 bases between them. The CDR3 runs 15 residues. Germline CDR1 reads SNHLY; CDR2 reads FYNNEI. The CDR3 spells CASNSGSEVADTQYF. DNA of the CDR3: TGTGCCAGCAACAGCGGGTCGGAGGTCGCAGATACGCAGTATTTT. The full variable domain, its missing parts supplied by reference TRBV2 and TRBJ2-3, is EPEVTQTPSHQVTQMGQEVILRCVPISNHLYFYWYRQILGQKVEFLVSFYNNEISEKSEIFDDQFSVERPDGSNFTLKIRSTKLEDSAMYFCASNSGSEVADTQYFGPGTRLTVL.

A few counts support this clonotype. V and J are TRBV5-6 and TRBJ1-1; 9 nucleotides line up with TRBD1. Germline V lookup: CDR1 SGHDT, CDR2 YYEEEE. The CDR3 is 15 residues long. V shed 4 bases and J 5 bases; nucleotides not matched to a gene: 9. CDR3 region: CASSPRGQGRTEAFF. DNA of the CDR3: TGTGCCAGCAGCCCCAGAGGACAGGGGAGAACTGAAGCTTTCTTT.

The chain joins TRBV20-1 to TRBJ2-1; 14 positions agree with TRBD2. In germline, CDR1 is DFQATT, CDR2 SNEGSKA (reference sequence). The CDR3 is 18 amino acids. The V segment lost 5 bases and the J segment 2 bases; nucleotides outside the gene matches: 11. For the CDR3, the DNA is TGCAGTGCTCACTTGGGACTAGCGGGAGAGGGAACCTACAATGAGCAGTTCTTC. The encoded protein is CSAHLGLAGEGTYNEQFF.

This CDR3 is CASSFPGTGVYEQYF. The CDR3 region has the DNA TGCGCCAGCAGCTTTCCCGGGACAGGGGTCTACGAGCAGTACTTC. This chain joins TRBV5-1 and TRBJ2-7, with TRBD1 identical over 10 bases. The CDR3 is 15 amino acids. Germline-derived CDR1 and CDR2 are SGHRS and YFSETQ. V dropped 2 bases and J dropped 3; count of bases not matched to a gene: 5.

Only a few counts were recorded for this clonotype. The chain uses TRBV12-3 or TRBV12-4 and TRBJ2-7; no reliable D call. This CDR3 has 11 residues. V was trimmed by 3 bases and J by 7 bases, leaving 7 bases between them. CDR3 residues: CASSFEYEQYF. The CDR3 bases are TGTGCCAGCAGTTTTGAATATGAGCAGTACTTC.

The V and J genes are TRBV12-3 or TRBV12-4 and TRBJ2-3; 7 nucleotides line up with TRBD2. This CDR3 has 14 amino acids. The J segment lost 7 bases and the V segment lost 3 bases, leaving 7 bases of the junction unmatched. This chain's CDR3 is CASSFGGGPNTQYF. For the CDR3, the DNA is TGTGCCAGCAGTTTCGGGGGAGGGCCGAATACGCAGTATTTT.

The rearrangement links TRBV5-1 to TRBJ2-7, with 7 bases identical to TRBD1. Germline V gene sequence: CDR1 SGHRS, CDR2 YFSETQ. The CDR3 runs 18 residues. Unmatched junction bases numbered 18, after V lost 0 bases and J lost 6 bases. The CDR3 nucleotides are TGCGCCAGCAGCTTGGGGCGCCTCCGGGCCACAGGGGAAGGCGAGCAGTACTTC. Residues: CASSLGRLRATGEGEQYF.

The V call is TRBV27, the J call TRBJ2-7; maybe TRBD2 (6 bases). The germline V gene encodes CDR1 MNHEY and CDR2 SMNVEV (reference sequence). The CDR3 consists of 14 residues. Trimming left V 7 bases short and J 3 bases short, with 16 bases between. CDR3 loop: CASKLRDSIYEQYF. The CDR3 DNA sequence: TGTGCCAGCAAACTCCGGGACTCCATCTACGAGCAGTACTTC.

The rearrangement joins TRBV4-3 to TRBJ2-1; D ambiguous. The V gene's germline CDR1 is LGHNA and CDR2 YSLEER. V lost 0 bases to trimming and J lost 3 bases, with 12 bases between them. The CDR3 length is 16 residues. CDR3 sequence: CASSQDRSLSYNEQFF. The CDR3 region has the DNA TGCGCCAGCAGCCAAGACAGGTCCCTGAGCTACAATGAGCAGTTCTTC.

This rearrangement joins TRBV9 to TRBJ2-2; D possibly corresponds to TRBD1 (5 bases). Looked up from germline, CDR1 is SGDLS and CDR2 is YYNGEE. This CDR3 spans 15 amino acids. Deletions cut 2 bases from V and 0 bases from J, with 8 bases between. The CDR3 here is CASSVQGSNTGELFF. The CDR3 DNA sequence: TGTGCCAGCAGCGTCCAGGGATCGAACACCGGGGAGCTGTTTTTT.

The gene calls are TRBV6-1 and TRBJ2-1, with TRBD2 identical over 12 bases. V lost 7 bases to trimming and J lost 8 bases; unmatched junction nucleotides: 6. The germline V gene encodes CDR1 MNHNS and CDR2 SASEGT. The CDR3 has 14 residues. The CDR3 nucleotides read TGTGCCAGCACGGAACTAGCGGGAGGCTATGAGCAGTTCTTC. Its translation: CASTELAGGYEQFF.

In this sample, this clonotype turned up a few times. This CDR3 reads CASSGRWGESTDTQYF. For the CDR3, the DNA is TGTGCCAGCAGTGGACGGTGGGGGGAGAGCACAGATACGCAGTATTTT. The gene calls are TRBV12-3 or TRBV12-4 and TRBJ2-3; TRBD2 is a possible D gene (6 bases). Trimming shortened V by 5 bases and J by 0 bases, and 15 bases separated the two germline ends. The CDR3 runs to 16 residues.

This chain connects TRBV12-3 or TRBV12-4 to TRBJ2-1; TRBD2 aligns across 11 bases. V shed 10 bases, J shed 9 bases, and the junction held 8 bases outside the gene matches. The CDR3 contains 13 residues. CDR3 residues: CATAQGLAVEQFF. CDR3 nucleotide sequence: TGTGCCACCGCTCAGGGACTAGCGGTTGAGCAGTTCTTC.

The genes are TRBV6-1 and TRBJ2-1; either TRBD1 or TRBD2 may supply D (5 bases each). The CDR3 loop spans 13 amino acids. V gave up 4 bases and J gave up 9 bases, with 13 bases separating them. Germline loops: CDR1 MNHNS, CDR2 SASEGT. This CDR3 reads CASSVGPPAEQFF. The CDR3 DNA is TGTGCCAGCAGTGTGGGACCCCCGGCTGAGCAGTTCTTC.

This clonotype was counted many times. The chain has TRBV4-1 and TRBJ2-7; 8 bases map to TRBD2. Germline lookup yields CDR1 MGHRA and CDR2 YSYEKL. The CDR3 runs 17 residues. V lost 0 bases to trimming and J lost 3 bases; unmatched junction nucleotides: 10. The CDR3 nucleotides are TGCGCCAGCAGCCAAGACCCAGCGGGGGCCACCAACTACGAGCAGTACTTC. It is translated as CASSQDPAGATNYEQYF.

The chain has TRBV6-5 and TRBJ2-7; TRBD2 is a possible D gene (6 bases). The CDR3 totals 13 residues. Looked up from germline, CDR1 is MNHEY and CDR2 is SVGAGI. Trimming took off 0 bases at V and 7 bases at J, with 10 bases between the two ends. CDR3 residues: CASSYSNGGEQYF. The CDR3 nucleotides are TGTGCCAGCAGTTACTCCAACGGAGGGGAGCAGTACTTC.

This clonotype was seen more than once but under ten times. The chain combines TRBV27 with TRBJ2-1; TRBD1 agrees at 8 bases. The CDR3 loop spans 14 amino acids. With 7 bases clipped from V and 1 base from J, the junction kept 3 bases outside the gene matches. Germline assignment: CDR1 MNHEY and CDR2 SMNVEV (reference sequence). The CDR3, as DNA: TGTGCCAGCACAACAGGGGGTTCCTACAATGAGCAGTTCTTC. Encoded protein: CASTTGGSYNEQFF.

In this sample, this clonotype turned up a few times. This CDR3 is CASRSSGRASEQFF. CDR3 DNA: TGTGCCAGCAGATCTAGCGGGAGGGCCTCCGAGCAGTTCTTC. The chain is built from TRBV12-3 or TRBV12-4 and TRBJ2-1; 12 bases are shared with TRBD2. Trimming removed 6 bases from V and 10 bases from J; junction bases left unmatched: 7. The CDR3 length is 14 residues.

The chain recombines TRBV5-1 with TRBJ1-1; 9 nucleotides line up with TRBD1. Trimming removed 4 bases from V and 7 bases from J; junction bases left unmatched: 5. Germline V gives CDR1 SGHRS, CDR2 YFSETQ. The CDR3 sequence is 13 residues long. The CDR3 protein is CASSGTGWDEAFF. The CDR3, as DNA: TGCGCCAGCAGCGGGACAGGGTGGGATGAAGCTTTCTTT. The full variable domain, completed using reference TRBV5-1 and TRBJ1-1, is KAGVTQTPRYLIKTRGQQVTLSCSPISGHRSVSWYQQTPGQGLQFLFEYFSETQRNKGNFPGRFSGRQFSNSRSEMNVSTLELGDSALYLCASSGTGWDEAFFGQGTRLTVV.

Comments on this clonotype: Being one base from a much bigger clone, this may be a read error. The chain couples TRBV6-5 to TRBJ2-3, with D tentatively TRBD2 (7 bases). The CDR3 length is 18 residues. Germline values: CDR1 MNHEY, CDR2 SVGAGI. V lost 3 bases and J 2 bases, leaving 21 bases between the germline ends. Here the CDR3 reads CASSYFGGRNWNTDTQYF. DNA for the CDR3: TGTGCCAGCAGTTATTTCGGGGGGCGCAATTGGAACACAGATACGCAGTATTTT.